The rows below give T cell receptor beta chains drawn from one sample of a study of vaccination and CD4 T cells after COVID-19. Their cognate antigens are unknown. TCRdb reprocessed the PCR reads with MiXCR, giving one entry per CDR3 protein. The data hold roughly 15,000 distinct CDR3 sequences, with about 28% observed a single time. Sequenced sample: cultured CD4+ T cells from blood. The receptors originated from a human donor with COVID-19. The CDR3 runs from the conserved cysteine through the conserved F or W. D genes are given only for firm matches. Only part of the rows carry a size: once, few, many, or a class if the clone is expanded.

medium-sized | NA | TRBJ1-2 | TRBV7-2 | TGTGCCAGCAGCCCAGGACGGACTAACTATGGCTACACCTTC | CASSPGRTNYGYTF
NA | TRBD1 | TRBJ2-1 | TRBV15 | TGTGCCACCAGCAGAGACGGGACAGGGACGTACAATGAGCAGTTCTTC | CATSRDGTGTYNEQFF
NA | TRBD2 | TRBJ2-1 | TRBV20-1 | TGCAGTACCAGCCCCCCTAGCGGGGGGGGTGAGCAGTTCTTC | CSTSPPSGGGEQFF
few | NA | TRBJ1-2 | TRBV4-3 | TGCGCCAGCAGCCAAAACCAGGGTCCCTATGGCTACACCTTC | CASSQNQGPYGYTF
few | TRBD1 | TRBJ2-2 | TRBV7-2 | TGTGCCAGCAGCAAACAGGGGGCGGTCACCGGGGAGCTGTTTTTT | CASSKQGAVTGELFF
NA | NA | TRBJ2-2 | TRBV12-3/TRBV12-4 | TGTGCCAGCAGCTTAGCAGGCACCGGGGAGCTGTTTTTT | CASSLAGTGELFF
NA | NA | TRBJ1-4 | TRBV7-8 | TGTGCCAGCAGCCGTCTGGGGGCGGTAGGAGAAAAACTGTTTTTT | CASSRLGAVGEKLFF
NA | NA | TRBJ2-7 | TRBV6-1 | TGTGCCAGCAGCCGTACTGGGGGCCTTGGGAACGAGCAGTACTTC | CASSRTGGLGNEQYF
few | TRBD2 | TRBJ2-3 | TRBV7-2 | TGTGCCAGCAGCTTAGGACTAGCGGGGGGGTACACAGATACGCAGTATTTT | CASSLGLAGGYTDTQYF
NA | TRBD1 | TRBJ2-7 | TRBV7-2 | TGTGCCAGCAGCTTATGGCAGGGGGCGCTTGGCGAGCAGTACTTC | CASSLWQGALGEQYF
few | TRBD2 | TRBJ2-5 | TRBV19 | TGTGCCAGTAGTATGGAGCGGGGCAAGCCCCAGTACTTC | CASSMERGKPQYF
few | TRBD2 | TRBJ2-5 | TRBV20-1 | TGCAGTGCTAGACGGGGACTAGCGGGGAATCAAGAGACCCAGTACTTC | CSARRGLAGNQETQYF
few | TRBD2 | TRBJ2-1 | TRBV20-1 | TGCAGTGCTAGGGGACTAGCGGCGACCCGGGAGCAGTTCTTC | CSARGLAATREQFF
NA | TRBD1 | TRBJ1-2 | TRBV5-6 | TGTGCCAGCAGCTGGGAGGGACAGGGCATTAACTATGGCTACACCTTC | CASSWEGQGINYGYTF
NA | TRBD1 | TRBJ1-1 | TRBV12-3/TRBV12-4 | TGTGCCAGCAGTACCGGACAGGGAGACACTGAAGCTTTCTTT | CASSTGQGDTEAFF
few | TRBD2 | TRBJ2-5 | TRBV24-1 | TGTGCCACCGCCGGGACTAGCGGGGGGACCCAGTACTTC | CATAGTSGGTQYF
few | NA | TRBJ2-3 | TRBV7-2 | TGTGCCAGCAGCCCTAGGGGGGCGGCAGATACGCAGTATTTT | CASSPRGAADTQYF
few | NA | TRBJ2-2 | TRBV6-2/TRBV6-3 | TGTGCCAGCAAAGCGACCGGGGAGCTGTTTTTT | CASKATGELFF
NA | NA | TRBJ2-7 | TRBV7-2 | TGTGCCAGCAATTCGAAGGGGGATTCGTACGAGCAGTACTTC | CASNSKGDSYEQYF
NA | NA | TRBJ1-5 | TRBV20-1 | TGCAGTGCTAGGCCGGGGAATCAGCCCCAGCATTTT | CSARPGNQPQHF
NA | NA | TRBJ2-1 | TRBV7-2 | TGTGCCAGCAGCCCTAAGTTCGGGGGAGCTGTCGATGAGCAGTTCTTC | CASSPKFGGAVDEQFF
NA | NA | TRBJ1-3 | TRBV10-1 | TGCGCCAGCAGTTTAGACTCTGGAAACACCATATATTTT | CASSLDSGNTIYF
NA | NA | TRBJ2-1 | TRBV20-1 | TGCAGTGCTAGATTTGGGGGCCGCTCCTACAATGAGCAGTTCTTC | CSARFGGRSYNEQFF
NA | TRBD2 | TRBJ2-5 | TRBV20-1 | TGCAGTGCAACTTTGACTAGCGGGGGAGGAGAGACCCAGTACTTC | CSATLTSGGGETQYF
NA | TRBD1 | TRBJ1-1 | TRBV7-2 | TGTGCCAGCAGGAGGGCACAGGGGGCTGACACTGAAGCTTTCTTT | CASRRAQGADTEAFF
few | NA | TRBJ1-6 | TRBV12-3/TRBV12-4 | TGTGCCAGCACGGGGTTGAGAAATTCACCCCTCCACTTT | CASTGLRNSPLHF
NA | TRBD1 | TRBJ2-1 | TRBV11-3 | TGTGCCAGCAGCCAAATCGGACAGGGTTCTCTTTATGAGCAGTTCTTC | CASSQIGQGSLYEQFF
NA | NA | TRBJ1-3 | TRBV7-2 | TGTGCCAGCAGCTTACTGACTACTACTGGAAACACCATATATTTT | CASSLLTTTGNTIYF
NA | NA | TRBJ1-3 | TRBV20-1 | TGCAGTGCTAGCCCTAACAGTCTCTCTGGAAACACCATATATTTT | CSASPNSLSGNTIYF
NA | NA | TRBJ2-5 | TRBV20-1 | TGCAGTGCTAGCTCGGGATCTAAAGGAGAGACCCAGTACTTC | CSASSGSKGETQYF
NA | TRBD1 | TRBJ1-1 | TRBV24-1 | TGTGCCACCAGTGATCCGGGACAGGGGACCGGCACTGAAGCTTTCTTT | CATSDPGQGTGTEAFF
few | NA | TRBJ1-5 | TRBV28 | TGTGCCAGCAGAGGACAGTTAAACAATCAGCCCCAGCATTTT | CASRGQLNNQPQHF
NA | NA | TRBJ2-3 | TRBV20-1 | TGCAGTGCTAGAGATTCCAGGGCCTCCGATACGCAGTATTTT | CSARDSRASDTQYF
NA | NA | TRBJ1-1 | TRBV10-3 | TGTGCCATCAGCGTGGGGAGCCACGCCGAAGCTTTCTTT | CAISVGSHAEAFF
NA | TRBD1 | TRBJ2-7 | TRBV7-9 | TGTGCCAGCAGCCCGGACAGGAGAACATCACCAACTAAATACGAGCAGTACTTC | CASSPDRRTSPTKYEQYF
NA | TRBD1 | TRBJ1-2 | TRBV19 | TGTGCCAGTAGTCCCTTGGCGCGACAGGGCGGCGGCTACACCTTC | CASSPLARQGGGYTF
NA | NA | TRBJ2-7 | TRBV7-9 | TGTGCCAGCAGCCCGGAAGCTCGCGAGCAGTACTTC | CASSPEAREQYF
NA | TRBD2 | TRBJ2-5 | TRBV30 | TGTGCCTGGGGGGAGGGGGAGACCCAGTACTTC | CAWGEGETQYF
NA | NA | TRBJ2-3 | TRBV30 | TGTGCCTGGCCTCCCAGGGGCGTTAGCATTACAGATACGCAGTATTTT | CAWPPRGVSITDTQYF
few | NA | TRBJ1-2 | TRBV6-1 | TGTGCCAGCAGCCGGGGGGGTGAGGGCTACACCTTC | CASSRGGEGYTF
few | NA | TRBJ1-2 | TRBV5-3 | TGTGCCAGCAGCTTGGAAGGAGCTAACTATGGCTACACCTTC | CASSLEGANYGYTF
once | NA | TRBJ2-7 | TRBV10-2 | TGCGCCAGCCGGAGGGGGCCCTACGAGCAGTACTTC | CASRRGPYEQYF
NA | NA | TRBJ2-3 | TRBV20-1 | TGCAGTGCAAACAGTCCCACAGATACGCAGTATTTT | CSANSPTDTQYF
few | NA | TRBJ1-1 | TRBV5-8 | TGTGCCAGCAGCTTGGAATGGACTGAAGCTTTCTTT | CASSLEWTEAFF
NA | NA | TRBJ1-2 | TRBV12-3/TRBV12-4 | TGTGCCAGCAGTTTTGCGGGCAGGGAGGGCTATGGCTACACCTTC | CASSFAGREGYGYTF
NA | NA | TRBJ2-2 | TRBV7-2 | TGTGCCAGCAGCTTACAGCTGAACACCGGGGAGCTGTTTTTT | CASSLQLNTGELFF
few | NA | TRBJ1-3 | TRBV6-1 | TGTGCCAGCAGCCCTGCGGGATCCTCTGGAAACACCATATATTTT | CASSPAGSSGNTIYF
few | NA | TRBJ2-3 | TRBV19 | TGTGCCAGTAAGTGGGCCTCCACAGATACGCAGTATTTT | CASKWASTDTQYF
medium-sized | TRBD1 | TRBJ1-2 | TRBV7-8 | TGTGCCAGCAGCCAGGGGACAGGGGTATATGGCTACACCTTC | CASSQGTGVYGYTF
NA | NA | TRBJ1-5 | TRBV20-1 | TGCAGTGCTATCGGACAAACCTATAGCAATCAGCCCCAGCATTTT | CSAIGQTYSNQPQHF
NA | TRBD2 | TRBJ2-7 | TRBV4-1 | TGCGCCAGCAGCCAAGATCAGGGCGGGGGGATCTACGAGCAGTACTTC | CASSQDQGGGIYEQYF